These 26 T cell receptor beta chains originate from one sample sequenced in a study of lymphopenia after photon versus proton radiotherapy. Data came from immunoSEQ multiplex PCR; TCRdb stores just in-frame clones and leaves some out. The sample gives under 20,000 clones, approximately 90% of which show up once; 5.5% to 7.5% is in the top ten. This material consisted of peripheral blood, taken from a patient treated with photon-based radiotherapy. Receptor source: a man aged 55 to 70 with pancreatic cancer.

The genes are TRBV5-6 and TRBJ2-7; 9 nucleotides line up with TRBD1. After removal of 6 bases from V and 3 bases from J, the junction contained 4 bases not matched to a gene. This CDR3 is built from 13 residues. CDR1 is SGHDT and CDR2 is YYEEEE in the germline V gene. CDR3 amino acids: CASTGTGIYEQYF. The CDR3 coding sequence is TGTGCCAGCACTGGGACAGGGATCTACGAGCAGTACTTC.

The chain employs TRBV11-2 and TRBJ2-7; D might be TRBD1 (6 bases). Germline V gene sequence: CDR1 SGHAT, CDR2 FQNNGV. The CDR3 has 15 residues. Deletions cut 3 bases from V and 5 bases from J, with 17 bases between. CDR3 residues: CASSFYLQGSDEQYF. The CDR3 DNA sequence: TGTGCCAGCAGCTTCTATCTACAGGGCAGCGACGAGCAGTACTTC.

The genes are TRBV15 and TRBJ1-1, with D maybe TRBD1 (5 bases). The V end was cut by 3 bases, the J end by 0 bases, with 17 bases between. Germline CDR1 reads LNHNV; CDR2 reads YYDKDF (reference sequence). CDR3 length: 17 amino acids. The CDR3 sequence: CATSRADGAPMNTEAFF. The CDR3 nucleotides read TGTGCCACCAGCAGGGCAGATGGGGCCCCGATGAACACTGAAGCTTTCTTT. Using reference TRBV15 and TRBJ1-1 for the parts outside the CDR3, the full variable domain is DAMVIQNPRYQVTQFGKPVTLSCSQTLNHNVMYWYQQKSSQAPKLLFHYYDKDFNNEADTPDNFQSRRPNTSFCFLDIRSPGLGDTAMYLCATSRADGAPMNTEAFFGQGTRLTVV.

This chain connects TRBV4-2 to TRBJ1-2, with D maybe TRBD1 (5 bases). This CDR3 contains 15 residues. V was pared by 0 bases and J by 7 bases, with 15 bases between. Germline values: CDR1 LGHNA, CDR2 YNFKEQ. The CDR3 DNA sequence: TGTGCCAGCAGCCAAGATAGACGGGGCTGGGGTGGCTACACCTTC. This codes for CASSQDRRGWGGYTF.

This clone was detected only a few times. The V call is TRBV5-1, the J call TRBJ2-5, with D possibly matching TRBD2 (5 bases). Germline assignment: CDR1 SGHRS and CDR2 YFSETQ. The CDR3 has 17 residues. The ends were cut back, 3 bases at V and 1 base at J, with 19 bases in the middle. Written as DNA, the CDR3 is TGCGCCAGCAGCTCCCAGACTCCCGGCGGGTTCCAAGAGACCCAGTACTTC. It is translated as CASSSQTPGGFQETQYF. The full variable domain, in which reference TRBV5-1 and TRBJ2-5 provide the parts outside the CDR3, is KAGVTQTPRYLIKTRGQQVTLSCSPISGHRSVSWYQQTPGQGLQFLFEYFSETQRNKGNFPGRFSGRQFSNSRSEMNVSTLELGDSALYLCASSSQTPGGFQETQYFGPGTRLLVL.

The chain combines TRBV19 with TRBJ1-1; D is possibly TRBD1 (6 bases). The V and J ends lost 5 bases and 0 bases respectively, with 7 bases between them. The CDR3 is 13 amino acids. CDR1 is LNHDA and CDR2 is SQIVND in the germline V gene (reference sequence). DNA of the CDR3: TGTGCCAGTAGTCGGACAGTGAACACTGAAGCTTTCTTT. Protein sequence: CASSRTVNTEAFF.

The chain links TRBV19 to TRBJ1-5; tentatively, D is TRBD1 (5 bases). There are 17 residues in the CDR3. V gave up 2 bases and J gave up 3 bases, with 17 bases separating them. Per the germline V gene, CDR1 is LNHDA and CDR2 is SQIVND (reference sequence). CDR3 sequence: CASSIFEGWGSNQPQHF. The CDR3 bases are TGTGCCAGTAGTATATTTGAGGGATGGGGGTCCAATCAGCCCCAGCATTTT.

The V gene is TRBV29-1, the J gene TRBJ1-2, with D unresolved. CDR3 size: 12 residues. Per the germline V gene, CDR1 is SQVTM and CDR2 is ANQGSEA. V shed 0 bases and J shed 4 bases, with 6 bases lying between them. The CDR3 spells CSVEEPGYGYTF. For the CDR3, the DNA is TGCAGCGTTGAAGAACCAGGCTATGGCTACACCTTC.

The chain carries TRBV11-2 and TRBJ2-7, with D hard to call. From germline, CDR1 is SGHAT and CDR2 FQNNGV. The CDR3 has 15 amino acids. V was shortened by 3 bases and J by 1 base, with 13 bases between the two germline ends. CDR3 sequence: CASSFGRNPSYEQYF. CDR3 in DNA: TGTGCCAGCAGCTTCGGACGCAACCCTTCCTACGAGCAGTACTTC.

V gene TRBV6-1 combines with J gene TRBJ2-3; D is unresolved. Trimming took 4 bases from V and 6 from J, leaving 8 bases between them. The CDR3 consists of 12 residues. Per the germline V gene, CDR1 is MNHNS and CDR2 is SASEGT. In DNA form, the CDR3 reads TGTGCCAGCAGTGGAAACTTGGATACGCAGTATTTT. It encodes CASSGNLDTQYF.

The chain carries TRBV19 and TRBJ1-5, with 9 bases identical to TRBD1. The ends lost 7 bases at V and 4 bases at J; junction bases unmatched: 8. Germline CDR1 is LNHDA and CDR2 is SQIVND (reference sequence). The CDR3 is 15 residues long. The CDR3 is CASTSDRGRNQPQHF. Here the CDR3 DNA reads TGTGCCAGTACCTCGGACAGGGGTAGGAATCAGCCCCAGCATTTT. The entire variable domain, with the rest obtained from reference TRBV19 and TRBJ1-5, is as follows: DGGITQSPKYLFRKEGQNVTLSCEQNLNHDAMYWYRQDPGQGLRLIYYSQIVNDFQKGDIAEGYSVSREKKESFPLTVTSAQKNPTAFYLCASTSDRGRNQPQHFGDGTRLSIL.

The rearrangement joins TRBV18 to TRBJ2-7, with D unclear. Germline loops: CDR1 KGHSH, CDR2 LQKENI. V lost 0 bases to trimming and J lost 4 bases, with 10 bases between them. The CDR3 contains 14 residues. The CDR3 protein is CASSPPSLGYEQYF. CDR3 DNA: TGTGCCAGCTCACCACCGAGTTTAGGGTACGAGCAGTACTTC.

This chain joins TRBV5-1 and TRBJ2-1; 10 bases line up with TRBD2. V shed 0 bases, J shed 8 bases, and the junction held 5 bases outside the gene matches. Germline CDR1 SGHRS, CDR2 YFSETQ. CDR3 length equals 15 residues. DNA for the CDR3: TGCGCCAGCAGCTTGGAATTAGCGGGGGGAGATGAGCAGTTCTTC. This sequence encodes CASSLELAGGDEQFF.

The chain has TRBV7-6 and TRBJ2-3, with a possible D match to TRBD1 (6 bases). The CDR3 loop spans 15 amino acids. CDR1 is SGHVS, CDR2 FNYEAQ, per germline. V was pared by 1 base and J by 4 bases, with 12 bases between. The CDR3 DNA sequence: TGTGCCAGCAGCTTAGTCCAGGGGTCTTCAGATACGCAGTATTTT. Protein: CASSLVQGSSDTQYF.

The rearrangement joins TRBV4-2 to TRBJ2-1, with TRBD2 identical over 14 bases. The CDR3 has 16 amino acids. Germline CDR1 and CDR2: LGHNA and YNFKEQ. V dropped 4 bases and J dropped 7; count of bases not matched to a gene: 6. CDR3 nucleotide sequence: TGTGCCAGCAGCCTCGACGGACTAGCGGGGGGAAATGAGCAGTTCTTC. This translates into CASSLDGLAGGNEQFF.

The CDR3 is CATSFSQVPAYEQYF. The CDR3 DNA follows: TGTGCCACCAGCTTCTCGCAGGTTCCAGCCTACGAGCAGTACTTC. The chain is built from TRBV15 and TRBJ2-7; D is uncertain. The germline V gene encodes CDR1 LNHNV and CDR2 YYDKDF (reference sequence). Trimming shortened V by 5 bases and J by 2 bases, and 16 bases separated the two germline ends. The length of the CDR3 is 15 residues.

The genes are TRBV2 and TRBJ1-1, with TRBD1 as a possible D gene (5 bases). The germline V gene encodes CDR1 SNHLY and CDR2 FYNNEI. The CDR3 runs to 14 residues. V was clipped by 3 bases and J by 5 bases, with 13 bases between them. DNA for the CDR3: TGTGCCAGCAGTGAGGTTCCGGGGGTTACTGAAGCTTTCTTT. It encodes CASSEVPGVTEAFF.

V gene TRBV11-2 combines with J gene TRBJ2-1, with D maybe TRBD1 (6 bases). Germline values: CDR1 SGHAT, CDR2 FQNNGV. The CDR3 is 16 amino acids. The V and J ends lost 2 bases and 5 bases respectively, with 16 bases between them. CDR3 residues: CASSLLSSGVHNEQFF. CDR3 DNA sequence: TGTGCCAGCAGCTTATTGTCTTCAGGGGTGCACAATGAGCAGTTCTTC. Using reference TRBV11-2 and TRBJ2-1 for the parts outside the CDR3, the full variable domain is EAGVAQSPRYKIIEKRQSVAFWCNPISGHATLYWYQQILGQGPKLLIQFQNNGVVDDSQLPKDRFSAERLKGVDSTLKIQPAKLEDSAVYLCASSLLSSGVHNEQFFGPGTRLTVL.

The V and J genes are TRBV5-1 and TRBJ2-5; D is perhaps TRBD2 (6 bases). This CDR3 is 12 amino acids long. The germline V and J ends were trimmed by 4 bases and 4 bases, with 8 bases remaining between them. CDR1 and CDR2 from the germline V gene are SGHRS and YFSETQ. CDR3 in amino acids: CASSPEGETQYF. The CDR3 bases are TGCGCCAGCAGCCCGGAGGGAGAGACCCAGTACTTC. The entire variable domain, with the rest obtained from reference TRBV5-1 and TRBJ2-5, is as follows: KAGVTQTPRYLIKTRGQQVTLSCSPISGHRSVSWYQQTPGQGLQFLFEYFSETQRNKGNFPGRFSGRQFSNSRSEMNVSTLELGDSALYLCASSPEGETQYFGPGTRLLVL.

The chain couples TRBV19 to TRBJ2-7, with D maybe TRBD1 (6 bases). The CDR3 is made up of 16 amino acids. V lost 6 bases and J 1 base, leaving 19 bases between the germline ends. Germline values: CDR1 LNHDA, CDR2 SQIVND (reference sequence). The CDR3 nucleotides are TGTGCCAGTAGCCCCCTCACGCAGGGGCCATCCTACGAGCAGTACTTC. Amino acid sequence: CASSPLTQGPSYEQYF.

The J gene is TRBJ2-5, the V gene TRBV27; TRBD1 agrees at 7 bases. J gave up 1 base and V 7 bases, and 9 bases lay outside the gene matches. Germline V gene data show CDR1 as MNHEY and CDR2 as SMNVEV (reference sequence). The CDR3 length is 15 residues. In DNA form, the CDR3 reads TGTGCCAGCAAACGGGCAGGGGGATTCCAAGAGACCCAGTACTTC. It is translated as CASKRAGGFQETQYF.

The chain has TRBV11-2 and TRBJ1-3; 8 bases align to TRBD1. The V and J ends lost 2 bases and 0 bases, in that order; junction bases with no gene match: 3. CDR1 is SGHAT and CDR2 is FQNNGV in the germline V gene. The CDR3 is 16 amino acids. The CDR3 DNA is TGTGCCAGCAGCTTATGGGACAGGCGCTCTGGAAACACCATATATTTT. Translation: CASSLWDRRSGNTIYF. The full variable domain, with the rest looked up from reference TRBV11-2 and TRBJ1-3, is EAGVAQSPRYKIIEKRQSVAFWCNPISGHATLYWYQQILGQGPKLLIQFQNNGVVDDSQLPKDRFSAERLKGVDSTLKIQPAKLEDSAVYLCASSLWDRRSGNTIYFGEGSWLTVV.

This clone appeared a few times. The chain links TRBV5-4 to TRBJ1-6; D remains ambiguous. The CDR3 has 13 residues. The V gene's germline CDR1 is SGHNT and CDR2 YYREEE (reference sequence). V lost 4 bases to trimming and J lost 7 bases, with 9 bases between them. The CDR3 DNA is TGTGCCAGCAGCCAGACGGGGAATTCACCCCTCCACTTT. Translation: CASSQTGNSPLHF.

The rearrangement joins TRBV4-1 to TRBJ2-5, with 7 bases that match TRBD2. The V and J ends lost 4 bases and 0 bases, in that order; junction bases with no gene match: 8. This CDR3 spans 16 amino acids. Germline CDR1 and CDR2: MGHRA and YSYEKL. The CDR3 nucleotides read TGCGCCAGCAGCCGCGGGGGAAGGAAGAACCAAGAGACCCAGTACTTC. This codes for CASSRGGRKNQETQYF.

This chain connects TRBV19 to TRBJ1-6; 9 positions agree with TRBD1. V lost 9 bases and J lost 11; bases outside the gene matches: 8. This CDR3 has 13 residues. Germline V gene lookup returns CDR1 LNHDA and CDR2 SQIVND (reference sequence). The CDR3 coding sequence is TGTGCCAGCAGGACAGGGGATTTTGCACCCCTCCACTTT. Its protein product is CASRTGDFAPLHF.

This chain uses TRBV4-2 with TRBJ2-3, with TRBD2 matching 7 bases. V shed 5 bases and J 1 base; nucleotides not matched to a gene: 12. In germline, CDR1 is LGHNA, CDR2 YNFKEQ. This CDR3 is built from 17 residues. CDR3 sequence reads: CASSLAVGLPGTDTQYF. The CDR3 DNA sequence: TGTGCCAGCAGCTTGGCCGTGGGACTACCTGGCACAGATACGCAGTATTTT.